Only a few counts were recorded for the clone carrying this T cell receptor beta chain. The antigen remains undetermined. V was clipped by 1 base and J by 6 bases, with 13 bases between them. Germline V gene data show CDR1 as SGHVS and CDR2 as FQNEAQ. The length of the CDR3 is 15 residues. Documented time point: late sampling 161 to 241 days after vaccination in a few convalescent patients. Treatment in this sample: roughly 10-day PBMC culture with coronavirus spike peptide pools or control peptides (ViraFEST assay). This sample is drawn from a study of vaccination and CD4 T cells after COVID-19. Whole-study context: Researchers treated cells with overlapping spike peptides taken from SARS-CoV-2, HCoV-NL63, HCoV-OC43 and HCoV-229E.

The Oncomine TCR Beta short-read assay was what sequenced the DNA obtained from cultured CD4+ T cells. A single record per CDR3 protein comes from TCRdb applying MiXCR to the PCR reads. The sample holds around 25,000 distinct CDR3 sequences, 28% seen once. The chain is built from TRBV7-8 and TRBJ2-1; tentative D call: TRBD1 (6 bases). This clonotype originated in a human donor who had recovered from COVID-19. The specimen comprised CD4+ T cells from blood, cultured in vitro, sampled about 7 months after SARS-CoV-2 vaccination. CDR3 DNA sequence: TGTGCCAGCAGCTTAGTTCTGGGGGCTCGCAATGAGCAGTTCTTC. Translating it yields CASSLVLGARNEQFF.